The 10 T cell receptor beta chains below come from one sample, sequenced in a study of immune evolution from preneoplasia to lung adenocarcinoma. Using immunoSEQ multiplex PCR, the repertoire was profiled, and TCRdb retains in-frame clones only, with some absent. The table records about 4,100 clones, 65% to 80% of them present only once. Sequenced input: FFPE minimally invasive lung adenocarcinoma tissue. The receptor source for this set is a person aged 50-70 years with lung adenocarcinoma.

The chain joins TRBV7-2 to TRBJ1-1; no clear D gene. Per germline, CDR1 SGHTA and CDR2 FQGNSA. V gave up 1 base and J gave up 5 bases, with 8 bases separating them. CDR3 length equals 13 residues. The CDR3 here is CASSLVGLTEAFF. CDR3 nucleotides: TGTGCCAGCAGCTTAGTGGGGTTAACTGAAGCTTTCTTT.

A few counts support this clone. The chain combines TRBV6-5 with TRBJ2-5; D is undetermined. The CDR3 loop spans 15 amino acids. Germline lookup yields CDR1 MNHEY and CDR2 SVGAGI. Trimming took 6 bases from V and 5 from J, leaving 19 bases between them. CDR3: CASRLKPLSAETQYF. The CDR3 bases are TGTGCCAGCAGGCTAAAGCCTCTTTCTGCCGAGACCCAGTACTTC.

This chain connects TRBV30 to TRBJ1-1; D call uncertain. This CDR3 is 10 amino acids long. V was trimmed by 5 bases and J by 5 bases, leaving 6 bases between them. The germline CDR1 and CDR2 sequences are GTSNPN and SVGIG (reference sequence). The CDR3 coding sequence is TGTGCCTGGGGGGTAACTGAAGCTTTCTTT. This gives the protein CAWGVTEAFF.

The chain is built from TRBV14 and TRBJ2-4, with 8 bases that match TRBD2. Trimming took 4 bases from V and 2 from J; bases not matched to a gene: 4. In germline, CDR1 is SGHDN, CDR2 FVKESK. The CDR3 consists of 15 residues. The CDR3 sequence: CASSPGGRPKNIQYF. The CDR3 bases are TGTGCCAGCAGCCCCGGCGGGAGGCCCAAAAACATTCAGTACTTC.

This clone was observed once. Germline is not matched at one junction end, which may reflect a read error. J is TRBJ2-2 and V is TRBV30, with 7 positions matching TRBD2. CDR1 and CDR2 (germline): GTSNPN, SVGIG (reference sequence). This CDR3 is built from 15 residues. DNA of the CDR3: TGTGCCCGCGGACCGACTAGCCTAAACACCGGGGAGCTGCTTTTT. Protein sequence: CARGPTSLNTGELLF.

The rearrangement joins TRBV9 to TRBJ2-4; possibly TRBD2 for D (7 bases). The CDR3 is 15 residues long. From germline, CDR1 is SGDLS and CDR2 YYNGEE. V lost 3 bases to trimming and J lost 5 bases, with 15 bases between them. This CDR3 reads CASSARSGGQNIQYF. The CDR3 nucleotides are TGTGCCAGCAGCGCCCGTTCCGGGGGGCAAAACATTCAGTACTTC.

The chain links TRBV30 to TRBJ2-3; a possible D gene is TRBD2 (6 bases). The CDR3 contains 18 residues. The germline gives CDR1 GTSNPN, CDR2 SVGIG (reference sequence). V lost 0 bases and J lost 0, with 19 bases in between. This chain's CDR3 is CAWSVVGGVTTSTDTQYF. CDR3 sequence (DNA): TGTGCCTGGAGTGTTGTTGGCGGGGTTACTACTAGCACAGATACGCAGTATTTT.

The chain recombines TRBV28 with TRBJ1-2; D unresolved. V lost 7 bases and J 1 base, leaving 13 bases between the germline ends. The CDR3 extends over 14 amino acids. Germline CDR1 reads MDHEN; CDR2 reads SYDVKM. The CDR3 loop is CASTATLGNYGYTF. The CDR3, as DNA: TGTGCCAGCACCGCAACCCTTGGTAACTATGGCTACACCTTC.

The chain couples TRBV5-1 to TRBJ2-7; unclear D gene. The germline CDR1 and CDR2 sequences are SGHRS and YFSETQ. The CDR3 spans 15 residues. V lost 0 bases and J 9 bases, leaving 19 bases between the germline ends. Here the CDR3 reads CASSLATSPTSAQYF. For the CDR3, the DNA is TGCGCCAGCAGCTTGGCCACCTCCCCCACCTCGGCGCAGTACTTC.

The genes are TRBV10-3 and TRBJ1-5, with unresolved D. The CDR3 contains 16 residues. With 10 bases removed from V and 0 bases from J, the gap between germline ends came to 19 bases. Germline loops: CDR1 ENHRY, CDR2 SYGVKD. In DNA, the CDR3 is TGTGCCACCCAAAGGGCCGAGGGTTATAGCAATCAGCCCCAGCATTTT. This translates into CATQRAEGYSNQPQHF.